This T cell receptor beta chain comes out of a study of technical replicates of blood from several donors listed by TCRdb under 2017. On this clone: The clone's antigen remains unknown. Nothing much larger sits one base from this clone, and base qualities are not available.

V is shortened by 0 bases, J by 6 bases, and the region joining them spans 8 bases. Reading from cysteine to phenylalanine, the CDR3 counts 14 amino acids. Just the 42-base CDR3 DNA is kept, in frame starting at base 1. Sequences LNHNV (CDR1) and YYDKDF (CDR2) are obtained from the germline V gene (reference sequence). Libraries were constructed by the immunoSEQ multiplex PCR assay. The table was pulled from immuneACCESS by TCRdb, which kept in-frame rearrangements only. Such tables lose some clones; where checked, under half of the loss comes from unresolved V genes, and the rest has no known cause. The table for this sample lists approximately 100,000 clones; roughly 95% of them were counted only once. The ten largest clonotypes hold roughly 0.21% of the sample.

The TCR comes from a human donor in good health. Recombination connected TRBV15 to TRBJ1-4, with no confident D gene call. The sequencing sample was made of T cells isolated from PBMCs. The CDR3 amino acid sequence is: CATSRDGGDEKLFF. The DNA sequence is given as TGTGCCACCAGCAGAGACGGCGGGGATGAAAAACTGTTTTTT.